This T cell receptor beta chain was recovered during a study of T cell responses to AZD1222 COVID-19 vaccine. Study-level results: Researchers took repertoire samples only after the peak T cell response had come. Spike-wide vaccine-associated CD4 TCRs dominated at 160-218 and 743-854. Just 5 to 7 people given AZD1222 tested seropositive at baseline.

On this clone itself: Its cognate antigen is unknown.

The germline CDR1 and CDR2 sequences are LNHNV and YYDKDF (reference sequence). This CDR3 is built from 15 residues. The V segment lost 6 bases and the J segment 5 bases; nucleotides outside the gene matches: 11. Libraries were prepared by immunoSEQ multiplex PCR; TCRdb keeps only in-frame clonotypes and omits some of them. Among about 79,000 clones, roughly four fifths were seen once, and the ten largest hold under 1.5%. The TCR was taken from an adult who received the AZD1222 COVID-19 vaccine. The V and J genes are TRBV15 and TRBJ2-7; 9 nucleotides agree with TRBD2. The specimen comprised peripheral blood, sampled 28 days after the second AZD1222 dose. CDR3 region: CATRTIAGVRNEQYF. CDR3 coding DNA: TGTGCCACCAGAACCATAGCGGGAGTCCGCAACGAGCAGTACTTC.